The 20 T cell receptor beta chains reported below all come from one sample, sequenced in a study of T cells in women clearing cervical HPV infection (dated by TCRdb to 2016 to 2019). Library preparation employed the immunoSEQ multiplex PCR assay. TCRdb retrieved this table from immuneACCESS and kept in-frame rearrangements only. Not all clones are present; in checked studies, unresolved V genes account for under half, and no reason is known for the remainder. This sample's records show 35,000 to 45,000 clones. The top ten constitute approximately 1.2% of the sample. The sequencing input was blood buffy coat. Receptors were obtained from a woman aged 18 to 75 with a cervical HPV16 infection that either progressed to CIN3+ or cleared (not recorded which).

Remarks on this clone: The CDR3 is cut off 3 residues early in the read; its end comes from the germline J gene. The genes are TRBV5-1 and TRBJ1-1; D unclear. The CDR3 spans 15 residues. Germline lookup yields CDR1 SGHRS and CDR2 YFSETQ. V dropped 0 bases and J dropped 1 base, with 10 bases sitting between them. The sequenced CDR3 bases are TGCGCCAGCAGCTTGGCCCAGCGGGGGAACACTGAA. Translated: CASSLAQRGNTE. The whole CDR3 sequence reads CASSLAQRGNTEAFF.

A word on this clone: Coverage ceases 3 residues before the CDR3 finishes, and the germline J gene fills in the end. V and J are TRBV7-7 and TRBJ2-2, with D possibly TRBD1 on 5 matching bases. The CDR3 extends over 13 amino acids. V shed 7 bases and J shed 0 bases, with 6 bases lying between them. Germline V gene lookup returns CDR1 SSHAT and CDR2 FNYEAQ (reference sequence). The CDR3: CASKGTNTGELFF. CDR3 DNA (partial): TGTGCCAGCAAGGGGACGAACACCGGGGAG.

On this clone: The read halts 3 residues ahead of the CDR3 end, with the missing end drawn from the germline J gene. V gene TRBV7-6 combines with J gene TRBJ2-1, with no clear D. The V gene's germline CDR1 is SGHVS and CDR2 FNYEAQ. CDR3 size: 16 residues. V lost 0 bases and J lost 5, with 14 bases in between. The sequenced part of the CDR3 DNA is TGTGCCAGCAGCTTAGCCGACACATTTTCTAACAATGAG. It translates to CASSLADTFSNNE. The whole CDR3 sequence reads CASSLADTFSNNEQFF.

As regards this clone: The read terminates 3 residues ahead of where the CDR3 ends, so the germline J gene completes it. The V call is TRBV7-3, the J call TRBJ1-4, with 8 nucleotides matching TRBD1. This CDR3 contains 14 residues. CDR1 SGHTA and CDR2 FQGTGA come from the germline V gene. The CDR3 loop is CASSSGTGNSPLFF. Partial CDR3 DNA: TGTGCCAGCAGCTCCGGGACAGGCAATTCACCA.

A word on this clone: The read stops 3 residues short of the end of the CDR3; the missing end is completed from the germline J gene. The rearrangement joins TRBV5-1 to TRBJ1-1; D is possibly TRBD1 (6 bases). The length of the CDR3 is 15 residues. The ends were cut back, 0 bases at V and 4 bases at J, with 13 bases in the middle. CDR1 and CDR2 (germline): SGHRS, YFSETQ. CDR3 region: CASSLAAGAITEAFF. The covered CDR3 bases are TGCGCCAGCAGCTTGGCCGCAGGGGCGATCACTGAA.

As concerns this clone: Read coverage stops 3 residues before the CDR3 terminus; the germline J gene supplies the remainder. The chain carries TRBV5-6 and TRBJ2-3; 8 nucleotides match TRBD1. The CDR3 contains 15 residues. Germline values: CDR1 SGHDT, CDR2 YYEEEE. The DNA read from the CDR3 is TGTGCCAGCAGCACCCCAGGGGGCTTGGGAGAGACG. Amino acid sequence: CASSTPGGLGET. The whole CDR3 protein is CASSTPGGLGETQYF. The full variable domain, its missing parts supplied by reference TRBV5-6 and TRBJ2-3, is DAGVTQSPTHLIKTRGQQVTLRCSPKSGHDTVSWYQQALGQGPQFIFQYYEEEERQRGNFPDRFSGHQFPNYSSELNVNALLLGDSALYLCASSTPGGLGETQYFGPGTRLTVL.

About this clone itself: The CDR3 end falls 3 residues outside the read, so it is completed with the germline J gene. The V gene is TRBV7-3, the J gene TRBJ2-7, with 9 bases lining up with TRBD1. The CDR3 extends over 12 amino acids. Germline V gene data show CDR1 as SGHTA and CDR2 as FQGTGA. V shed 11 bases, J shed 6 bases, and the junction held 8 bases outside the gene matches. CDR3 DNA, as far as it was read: TGTGCCTGCGGGACAGGGTCGGGCGAG. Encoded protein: CACGTGSGE. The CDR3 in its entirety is CACGTGSGEQYF.

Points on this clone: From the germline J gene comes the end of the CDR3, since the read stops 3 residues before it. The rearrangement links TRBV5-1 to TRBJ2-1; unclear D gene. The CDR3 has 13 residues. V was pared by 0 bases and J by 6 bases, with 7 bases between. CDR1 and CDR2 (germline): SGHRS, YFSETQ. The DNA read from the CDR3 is TGCGCCAGCAGCTTGGCTGCGCTCAATGAG. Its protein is CASSLAALNE. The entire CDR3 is CASSLAALNEQFF.

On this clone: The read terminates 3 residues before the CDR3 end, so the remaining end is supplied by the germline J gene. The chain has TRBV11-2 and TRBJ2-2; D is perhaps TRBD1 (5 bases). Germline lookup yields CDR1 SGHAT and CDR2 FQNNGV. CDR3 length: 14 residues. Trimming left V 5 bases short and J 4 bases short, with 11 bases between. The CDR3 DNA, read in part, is TGTGCCAGCAGCCCCCAGGACACCACCGGGGAG. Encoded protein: CASSPQDTTGE. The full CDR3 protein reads CASSPQDTTGELFF.

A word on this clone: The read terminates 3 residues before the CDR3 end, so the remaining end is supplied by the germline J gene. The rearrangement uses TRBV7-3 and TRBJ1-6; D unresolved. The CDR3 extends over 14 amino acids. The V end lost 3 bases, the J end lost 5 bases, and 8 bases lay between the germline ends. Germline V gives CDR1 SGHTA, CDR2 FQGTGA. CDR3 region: CASSFSGNNSPLHF. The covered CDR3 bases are TGTGCCAGCAGCTTTTCAGGCAATAATTCACCC.

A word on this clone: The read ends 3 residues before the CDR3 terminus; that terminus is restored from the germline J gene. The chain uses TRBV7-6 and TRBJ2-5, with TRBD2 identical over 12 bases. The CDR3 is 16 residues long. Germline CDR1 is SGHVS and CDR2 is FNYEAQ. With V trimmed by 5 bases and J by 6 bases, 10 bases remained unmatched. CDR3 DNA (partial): TGTGCCAGCAGCGGTACTAGCGGGGGGCGAGGGAAGACC. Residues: CASSGTSGGRGKT. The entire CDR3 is CASSGTSGGRGKTQYF.

The CDR3 region is CASSPTGRGSSYEQYF. The CDR3 bases that were read are TGTGCCAGCAGCCCCACCGGTCGGGGTAGCTCCTACGAG. V gene TRBV3-1 (or the pseudogene TRBV3-2) combines with J gene TRBJ2-7; perhaps TRBD2 as D (5 bases). With the read ending 3 residues before the CDR3 end, the germline J gene is used to fill in that end. The CDR3 is made up of 16 amino acids. Germline CDR1 is LGHDT and CDR2 is YNNKEL (reference sequence). The V end was cut by 4 bases, the J end by 0 bases, with 16 bases between.

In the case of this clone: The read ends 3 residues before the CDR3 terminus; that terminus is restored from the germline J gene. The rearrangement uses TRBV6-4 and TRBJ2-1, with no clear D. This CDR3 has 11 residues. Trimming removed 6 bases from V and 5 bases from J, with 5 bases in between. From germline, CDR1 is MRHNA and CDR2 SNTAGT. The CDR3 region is CASSLNNEQFF. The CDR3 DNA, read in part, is TGTGCCAGCAGCCTTAACAATGAG.

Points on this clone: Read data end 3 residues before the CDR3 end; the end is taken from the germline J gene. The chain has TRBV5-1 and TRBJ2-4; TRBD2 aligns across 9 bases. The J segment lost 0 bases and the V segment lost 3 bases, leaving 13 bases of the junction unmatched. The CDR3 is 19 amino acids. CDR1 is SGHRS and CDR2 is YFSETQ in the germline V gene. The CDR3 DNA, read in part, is TGCGCCAGCAGCTCACAAACCGCGGGGGGGACTTTAGCCAAAAACATT. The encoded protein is CASSSQTAGGTLAKNI. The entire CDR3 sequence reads CASSSQTAGGTLAKNIQYF.

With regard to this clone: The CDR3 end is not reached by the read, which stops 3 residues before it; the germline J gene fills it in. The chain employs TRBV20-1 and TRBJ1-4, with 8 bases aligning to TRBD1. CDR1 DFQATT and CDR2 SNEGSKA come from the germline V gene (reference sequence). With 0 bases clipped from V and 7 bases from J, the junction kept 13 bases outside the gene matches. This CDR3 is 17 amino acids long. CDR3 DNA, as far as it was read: TGCAGTGCTAGAGATCGGTGGCCAGGGGGCTTAGGTGAAAAA. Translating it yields CSARDRWPGGLGEK. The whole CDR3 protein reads CSARDRWPGGLGEKLFF.

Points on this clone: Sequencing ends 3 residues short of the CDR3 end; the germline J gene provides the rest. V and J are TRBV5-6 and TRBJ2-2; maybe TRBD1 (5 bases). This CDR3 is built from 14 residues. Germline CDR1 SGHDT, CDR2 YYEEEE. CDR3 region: CASSLYRNNSPLFF. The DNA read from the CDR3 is TGTGCCAGCAGCTTGTACAGGAACAATTCACCG.

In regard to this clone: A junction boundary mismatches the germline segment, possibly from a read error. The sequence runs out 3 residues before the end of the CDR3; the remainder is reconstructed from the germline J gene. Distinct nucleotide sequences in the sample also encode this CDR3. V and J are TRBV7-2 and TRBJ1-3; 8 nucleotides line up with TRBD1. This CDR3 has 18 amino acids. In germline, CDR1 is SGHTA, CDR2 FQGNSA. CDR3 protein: CASSLALGQGSSGNTIYF. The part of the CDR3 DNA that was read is TGTGCCAGCAGCTTAGCCTTAGGACAGGGCAGCTCTGGAAACACA.

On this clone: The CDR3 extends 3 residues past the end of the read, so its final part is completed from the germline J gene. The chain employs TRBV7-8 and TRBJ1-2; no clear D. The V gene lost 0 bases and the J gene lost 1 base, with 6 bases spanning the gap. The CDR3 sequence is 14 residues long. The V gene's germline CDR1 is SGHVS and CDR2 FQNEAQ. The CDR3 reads CASSLASFNYGYTF. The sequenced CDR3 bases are TGTGCCAGCAGCTTAGCCTCCTTTAACTATGGC.

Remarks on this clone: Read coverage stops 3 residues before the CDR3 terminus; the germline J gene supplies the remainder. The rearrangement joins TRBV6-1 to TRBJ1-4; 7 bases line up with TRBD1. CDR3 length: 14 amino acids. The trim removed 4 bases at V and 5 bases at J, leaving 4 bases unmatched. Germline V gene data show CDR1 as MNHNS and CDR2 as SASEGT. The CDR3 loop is CASSGQGGNEKLFF. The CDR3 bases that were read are TGTGCCAGCAGTGGGCAGGGGGGAAATGAAAAA.

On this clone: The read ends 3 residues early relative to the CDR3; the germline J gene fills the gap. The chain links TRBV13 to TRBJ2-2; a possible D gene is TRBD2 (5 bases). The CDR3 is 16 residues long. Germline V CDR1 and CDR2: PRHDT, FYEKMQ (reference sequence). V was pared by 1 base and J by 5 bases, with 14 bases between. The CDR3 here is CASSLEGGLVTGELFF. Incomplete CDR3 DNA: TGTGCCAGCAGCTTAGAAGGAGGACTGGTTACCGGGGAG.